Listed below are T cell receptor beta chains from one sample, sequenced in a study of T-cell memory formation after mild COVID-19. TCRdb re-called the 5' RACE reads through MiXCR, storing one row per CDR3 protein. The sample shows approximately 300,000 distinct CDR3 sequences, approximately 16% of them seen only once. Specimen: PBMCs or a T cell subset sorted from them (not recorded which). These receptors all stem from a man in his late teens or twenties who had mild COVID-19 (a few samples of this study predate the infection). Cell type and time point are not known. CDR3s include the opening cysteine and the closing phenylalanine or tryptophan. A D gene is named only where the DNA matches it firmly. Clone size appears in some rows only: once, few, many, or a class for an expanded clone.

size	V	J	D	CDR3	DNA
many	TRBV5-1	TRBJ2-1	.	CASSLGLGTSPYNEQFF	TGCGCCAGCAGCTTGGGGCTCGGGACGTCACCCTACAATGAGCAGTTCTTC
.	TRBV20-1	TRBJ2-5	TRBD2	CSARAGGIVETQYF	TGCAGTGCTAGAGCGGGGGGAATCGTAGAGACCCAGTACTTC
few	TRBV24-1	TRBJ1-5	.	CATSDYRGDQPQHF	TGTGCCACCAGTGATTATCGGGGAGATCAGCCCCAGCATTTT
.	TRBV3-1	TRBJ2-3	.	CASSQDLWSDTQYF	TGTGCCAGCAGCCAAGATTTGTGGTCAGATACGCAGTATTTT
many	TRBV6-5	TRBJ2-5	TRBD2	CASSYSPGLGQTQYF	TGTGCCAGCAGTTATTCACCGGGACTAGGGCAGACCCAGTACTTC
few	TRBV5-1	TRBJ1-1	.	CASSGGQTYGTEAFF	TGCGCCAGCAGCGGGGGGCAGACCTATGGCACTGAAGCTTTCTTT
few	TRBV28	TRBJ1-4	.	CASSFGGTNEKLFF	TGTGCCAGCAGTTTCGGGGGGACTAATGAAAAACTGTTTTTT
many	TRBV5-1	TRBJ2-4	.	CASLLTTGIQYF	TGCGCCAGTTTACTGACCACTGGCATTCAGTACTTC
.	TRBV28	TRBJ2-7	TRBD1	CATRVGTVYEQYF	TGTGCCACCAGGGTCGGGACAGTCTACGAGCAGTACTTC
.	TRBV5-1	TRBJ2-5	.	CASSNPGTPAPETQYF	TGCGCCAGCAGCAACCCCGGGACGCCCGCCCCAGAGACCCAGTACTTC
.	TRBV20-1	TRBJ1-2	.	CSAQTEIYGYTF	TGCAGTGCCCAGACCGAAATCTATGGCTACACCTTC
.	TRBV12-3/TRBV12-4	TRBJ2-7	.	CASSLRGPFGEQYF	TGTGCCAGCAGCTTAAGGGGACCCTTCGGTGAGCAGTACTTC
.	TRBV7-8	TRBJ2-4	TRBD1	CASSPGQGANIQYF	TGTGCCAGCAGCCCGGGACAGGGGGCCAACATTCAGTACTTC
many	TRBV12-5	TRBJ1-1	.	CASGFLRGAGYDTEAFF	TGTGCTAGTGGCTTCCTGCGGGGGGCAGGGTATGACACTGAAGCTTTCTTT
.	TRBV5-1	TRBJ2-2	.	CASFLPGGELFF	TGCGCCAGCTTTCTGCCCGGGGGGGAGCTGTTTTTT
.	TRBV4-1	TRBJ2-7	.	CASSQDGGSVYEQYF	TGCGCCAGCAGCCAAGATGGTGGCAGTGTCTACGAGCAGTACTTC
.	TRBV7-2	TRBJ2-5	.	CASSRGWETQYF	TGTGCCAGCAGCCGGGGATGGGAGACCCAGTACTTC
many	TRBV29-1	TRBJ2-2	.	CSVEMVGTGELFF	TGCAGCGTTGAAATGGTTGGCACCGGGGAGCTGTTTTTT
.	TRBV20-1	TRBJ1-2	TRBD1	CSARTRQGLLANYGYTF	TGCAGTGCTAGAACCCGACAGGGACTACTAGCTAACTATGGCTACACCTTC
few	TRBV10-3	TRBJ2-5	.	CASQTGTGETQYF	TGTGCCAGTCAAACAGGGACCGGCGAGACCCAGTACTTC
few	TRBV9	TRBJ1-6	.	CASSAHQAGTNSPLHF	TGTGCCAGCAGCGCGCACCAGGCGGGGACTAATTCACCCCTCCACTTT
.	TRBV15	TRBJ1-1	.	CATSRDEGNLNTEAFF	TGTGCCACCAGCAGAGATGAGGGGAACCTGAACACTGAAGCTTTCTTT
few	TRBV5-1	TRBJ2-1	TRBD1	CASGAGTGYNNEQFF	TGCGCCAGCGGGGCCGGGACAGGTTATAACAATGAGCAGTTCTTC
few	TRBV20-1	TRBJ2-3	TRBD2	CSARDPGGADTQYF	TGCAGTGCTAGAGATCCGGGGGGGGCAGATACGCAGTATTTT
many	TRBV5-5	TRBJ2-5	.	CASSLAVLQETQYF	TGTGCCAGCAGCTTAGCGGTTCTTCAAGAGACCCAGTACTTC
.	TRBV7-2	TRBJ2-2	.	CASSRVRTGELFF	TGTGCCAGCAGCCGGGTTCGCACCGGGGAGCTGTTTTTT
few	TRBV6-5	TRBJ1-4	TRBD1	CASSHRGPHEKLFF	TGTGCCAGCAGCCACAGGGGCCCCCATGAAAAACTGTTTTTT
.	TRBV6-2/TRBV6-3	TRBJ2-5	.	CASSYRKETQYF	TGTGCCAGCAGTTACAGGAAAGAGACCCAGTACTTC
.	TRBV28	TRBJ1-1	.	CASSLPSSWAFF	TGTGCCAGCAGTTTACCCAGCTCTTGGGCTTTCTTT
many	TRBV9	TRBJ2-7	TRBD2	CASSGEGSPYEQYF	TGTGCCAGCAGCGGGGAGGGGAGCCCCTACGAGCAGTACTTC